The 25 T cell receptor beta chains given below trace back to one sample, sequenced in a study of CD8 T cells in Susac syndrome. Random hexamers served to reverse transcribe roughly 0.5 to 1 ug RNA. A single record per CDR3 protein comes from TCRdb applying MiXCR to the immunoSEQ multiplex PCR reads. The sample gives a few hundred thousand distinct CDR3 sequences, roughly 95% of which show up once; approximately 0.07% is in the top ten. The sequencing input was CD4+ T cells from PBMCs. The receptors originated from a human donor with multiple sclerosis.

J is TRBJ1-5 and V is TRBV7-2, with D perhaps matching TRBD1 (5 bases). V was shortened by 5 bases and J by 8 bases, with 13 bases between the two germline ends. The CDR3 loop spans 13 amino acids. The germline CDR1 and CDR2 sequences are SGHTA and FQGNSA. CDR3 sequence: CASSDDRGKPQHF. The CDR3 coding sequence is TGTGCCAGCAGCGACGATAGGGGAAAGCCCCAGCATTTT. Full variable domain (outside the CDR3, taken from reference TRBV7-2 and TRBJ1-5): GAGVSQSPSNKVTEKGKDVELRCDPISGHTALYWYRQSLGQGLEFLIYFQGNSAPDKSGLPSDRFSAERTGGSVSTLTIQRTQQEDSAVYLCASSDDRGKPQHFGDGTRLSIL.

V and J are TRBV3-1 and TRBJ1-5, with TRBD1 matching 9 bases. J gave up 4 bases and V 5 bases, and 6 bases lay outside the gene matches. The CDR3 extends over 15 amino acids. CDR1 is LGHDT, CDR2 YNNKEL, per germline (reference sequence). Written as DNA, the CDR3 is TGTGCCAGCAGCACTGGGACAGGGCGGAATCAGCCCCAGCATTTT. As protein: CASSTGTGRNQPQHF.

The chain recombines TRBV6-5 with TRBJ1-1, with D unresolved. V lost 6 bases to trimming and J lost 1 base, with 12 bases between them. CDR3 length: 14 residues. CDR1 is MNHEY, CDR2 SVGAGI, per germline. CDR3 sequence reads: CASSPIGRNTEAFF. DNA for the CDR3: TGTGCCAGCAGCCCAATCGGGAGGAACACTGAAGCTTTCTTT.

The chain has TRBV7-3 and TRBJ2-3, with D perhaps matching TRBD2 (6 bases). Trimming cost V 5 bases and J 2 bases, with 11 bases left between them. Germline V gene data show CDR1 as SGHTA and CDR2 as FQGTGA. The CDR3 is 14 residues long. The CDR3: CASSPGTHTDTQYF. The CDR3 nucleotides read TGTGCCAGCAGCCCCGGGACTCACACAGATACGCAGTATTTT. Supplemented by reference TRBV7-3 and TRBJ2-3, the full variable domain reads GAGVSQTPSNKVTEKGKYVELRCDPISGHTALYWYRQSLGQGPEFLIYFQGTGAADDSGLPNDRFFAVRPEGSVSTLKIQRTERGDSAVYLCASSPGTHTDTQYFGPGTRLTVL.

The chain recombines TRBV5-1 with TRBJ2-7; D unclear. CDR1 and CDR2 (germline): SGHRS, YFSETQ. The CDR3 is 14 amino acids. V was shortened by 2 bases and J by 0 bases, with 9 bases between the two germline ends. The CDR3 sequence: CASSLHSSSYEQYF. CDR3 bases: TGCGCCAGCAGCTTACATTCGAGCTCCTACGAGCAGTACTTC.

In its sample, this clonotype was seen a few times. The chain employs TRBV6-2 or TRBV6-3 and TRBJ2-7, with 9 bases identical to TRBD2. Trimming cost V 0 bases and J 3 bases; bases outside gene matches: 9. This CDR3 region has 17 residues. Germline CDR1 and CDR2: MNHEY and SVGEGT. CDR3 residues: CASSYSPPWTSVYEQYV. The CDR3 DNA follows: TGTGCCAGCAGTTACTCCCCACCGTGGACTAGCGTCTACGAGCAGTACGTC.

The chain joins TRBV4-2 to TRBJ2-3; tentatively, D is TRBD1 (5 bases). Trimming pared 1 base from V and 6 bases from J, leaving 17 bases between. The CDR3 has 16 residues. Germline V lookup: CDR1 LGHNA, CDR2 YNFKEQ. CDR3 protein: CASSQVMGWAGDTQYF. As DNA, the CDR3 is TGTGCCAGCAGCCAAGTAATGGGCTGGGCAGGGGATACGCAGTATTTT.

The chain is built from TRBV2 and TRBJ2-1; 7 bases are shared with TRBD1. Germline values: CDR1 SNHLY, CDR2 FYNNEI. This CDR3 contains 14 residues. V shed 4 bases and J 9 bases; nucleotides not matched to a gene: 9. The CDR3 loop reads CASSARKGAGEQFF. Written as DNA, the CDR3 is TGTGCCAGCAGTGCAAGAAAGGGGGCAGGTGAGCAGTTCTTC.

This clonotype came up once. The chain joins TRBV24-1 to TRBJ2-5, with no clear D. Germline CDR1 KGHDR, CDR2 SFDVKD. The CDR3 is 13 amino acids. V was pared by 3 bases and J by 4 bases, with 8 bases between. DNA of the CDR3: TGTGCCACCAGTGATGCCCAAAGAGAGACCCAGTACTTC. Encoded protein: CATSDAQRETQYF.

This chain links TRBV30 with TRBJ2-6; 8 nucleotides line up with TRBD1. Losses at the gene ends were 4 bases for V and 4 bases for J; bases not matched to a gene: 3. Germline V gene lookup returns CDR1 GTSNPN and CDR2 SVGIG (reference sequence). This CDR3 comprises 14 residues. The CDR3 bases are TGTGCCTGGATTCGGACAGGGGGGGCCAACGTCCTGACTTTC. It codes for CAWIRTGGANVLTF.

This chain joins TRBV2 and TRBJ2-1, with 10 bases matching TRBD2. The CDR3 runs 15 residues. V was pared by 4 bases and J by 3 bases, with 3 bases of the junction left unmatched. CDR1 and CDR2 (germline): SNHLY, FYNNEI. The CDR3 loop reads CASSGRTSGYNEQFF. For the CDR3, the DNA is TGTGCCAGCAGTGGCCGGACTAGCGGCTACAATGAGCAGTTCTTC. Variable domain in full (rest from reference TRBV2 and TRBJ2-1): EPEVTQTPSHQVTQMGQEVILRCVPISNHLYFYWYRQILGQKVEFLVSFYNNEISEKSEIFDDQFSVERPDGSNFTLKIRSTKLEDSAMYFCASSGRTSGYNEQFFGPGTRLTVL.

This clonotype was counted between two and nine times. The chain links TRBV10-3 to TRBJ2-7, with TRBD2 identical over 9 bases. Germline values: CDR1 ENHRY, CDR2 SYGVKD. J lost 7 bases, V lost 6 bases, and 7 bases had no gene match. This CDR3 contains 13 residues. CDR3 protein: CAISAALAGEQYV. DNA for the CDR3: TGTGCCATCAGCGCCGCTCTAGCGGGGGAGCAGTACGTC.

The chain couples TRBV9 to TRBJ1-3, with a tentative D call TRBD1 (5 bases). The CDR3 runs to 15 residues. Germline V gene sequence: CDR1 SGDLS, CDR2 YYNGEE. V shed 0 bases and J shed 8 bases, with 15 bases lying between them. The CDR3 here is CASSVGAGSRDTIYF. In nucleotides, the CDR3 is TGTGCCAGCAGCGTAGGGGCAGGGAGTAGAGACACCATATATTTT.

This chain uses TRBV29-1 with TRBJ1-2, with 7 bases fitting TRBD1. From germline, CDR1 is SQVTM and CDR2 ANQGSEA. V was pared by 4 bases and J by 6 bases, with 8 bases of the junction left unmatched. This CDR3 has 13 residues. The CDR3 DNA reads TGCAGCGTTGTCCCACAGGGGTTTGATGGCTACACCTTC. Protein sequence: CSVVPQGFDGYTF. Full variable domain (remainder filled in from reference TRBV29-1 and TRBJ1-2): SAVISQKPSRDICQRGTSLTIQCQVDSQVTMMFWYRQQPGQSLTLIATANQGSEATYESGFVIDKFPISRPNLTFSTLTVSNMSPEDSSIYLCSVVPQGFDGYTFGSGTRLTVV.

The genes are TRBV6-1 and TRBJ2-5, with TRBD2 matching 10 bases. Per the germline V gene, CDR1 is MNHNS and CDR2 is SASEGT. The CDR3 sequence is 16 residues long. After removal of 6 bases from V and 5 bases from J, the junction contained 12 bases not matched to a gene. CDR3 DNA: TGTGCCAGCAGCCGACTCCAGCGGGAGGGCCGCGAGACCCAGTACTTC. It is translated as CASSRLQREGRETQYF.

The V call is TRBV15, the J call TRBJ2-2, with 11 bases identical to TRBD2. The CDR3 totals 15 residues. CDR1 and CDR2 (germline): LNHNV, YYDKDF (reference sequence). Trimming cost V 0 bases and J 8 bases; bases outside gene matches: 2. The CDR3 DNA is TGTGCCACCAGCAGAGACCTAGCGGGAGGTGGGGAGCTGTTTTTT. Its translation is CATSRDLAGGGELFF. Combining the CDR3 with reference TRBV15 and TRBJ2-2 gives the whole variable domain DAMVIQNPRYQVTQFGKPVTLSCSQTLNHNVMYWYQQKSSQAPKLLFHYYDKDFNNEADTPDNFQSRRPNTSFCFLDIRSPGLGDTAMYLCATSRDLAGGGELFFGEGSRLTVL.

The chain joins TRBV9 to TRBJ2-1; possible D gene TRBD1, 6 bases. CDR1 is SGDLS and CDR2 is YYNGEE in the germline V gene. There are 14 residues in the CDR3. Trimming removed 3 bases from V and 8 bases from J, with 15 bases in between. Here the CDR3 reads CASSENTGLDEQFF. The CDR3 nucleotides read TGTGCCAGCAGCGAGAATACAGGGCTGGATGAGCAGTTCTTC.

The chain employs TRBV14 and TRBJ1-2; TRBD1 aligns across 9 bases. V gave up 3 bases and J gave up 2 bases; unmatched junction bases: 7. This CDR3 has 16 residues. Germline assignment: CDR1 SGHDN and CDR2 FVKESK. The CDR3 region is CASSHGPGQGNYGYTF. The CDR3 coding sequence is TGTGCCAGCAGCCACGGCCCCGGACAGGGGAACTATGGCTACACCTTC.

The CDR3 protein is CASSGRTGKMANYGYTF. The DNA for the CDR3 is TGTGCCAGCAGCGGACGGACAGGGAAGATGGCTAACTATGGCTACACCTTC. The chain joins TRBV5-4 to TRBJ1-2, with 8 nucleotides matching TRBD1. V was pared by 4 bases and J by 0 bases, with 11 bases of the junction left unmatched. The germline V gene has CDR1 SGHNT and CDR2 YYREEE (reference sequence). The CDR3 length is 17 residues.

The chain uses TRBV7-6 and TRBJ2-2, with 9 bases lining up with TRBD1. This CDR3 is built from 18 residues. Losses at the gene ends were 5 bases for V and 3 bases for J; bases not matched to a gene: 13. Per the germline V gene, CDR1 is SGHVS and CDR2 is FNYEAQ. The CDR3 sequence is CASSAYRTGVKDTGELFF. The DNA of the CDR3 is TGTGCCAGCAGCGCCTATCGGACAGGGGTGAAGGACACCGGGGAGCTGTTTTTT.

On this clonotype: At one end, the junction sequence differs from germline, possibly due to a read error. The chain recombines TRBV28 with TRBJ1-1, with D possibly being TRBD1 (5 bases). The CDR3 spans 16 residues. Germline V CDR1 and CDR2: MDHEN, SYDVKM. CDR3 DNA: TGTGACAGCAGTTATTCCGCAGGGAGCTGGGGCACTGAAGCTTTCTTT. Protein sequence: CDSSYSAGSWGTEAFF. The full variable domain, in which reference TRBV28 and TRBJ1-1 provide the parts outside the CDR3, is DVKVTQSSRYLVKRTGEKVFLECVQDMDHENMFWYRQDPGLGLRLIYFSYDVKMKEKGDIPEGYSVSREKKERFSLILESASTNQTSMYLCDSSYSAGSWGTEAFFGQGTRLTVV.

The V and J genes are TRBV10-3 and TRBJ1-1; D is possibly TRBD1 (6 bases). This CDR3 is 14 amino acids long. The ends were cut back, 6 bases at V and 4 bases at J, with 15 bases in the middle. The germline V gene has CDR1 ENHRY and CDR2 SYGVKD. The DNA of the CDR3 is TGTGCCATCAGCCTTAGGGACATCTCCACTGAAGCTTTCTTT. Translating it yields CAISLRDISTEAFF.

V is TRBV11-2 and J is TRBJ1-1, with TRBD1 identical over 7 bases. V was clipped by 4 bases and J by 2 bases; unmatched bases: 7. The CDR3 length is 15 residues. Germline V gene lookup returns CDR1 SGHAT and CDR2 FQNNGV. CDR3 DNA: TGTGCCAGCAGCTCCAACAGGGGATTAAACACTGAAGCTTTCTTT. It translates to CASSSNRGLNTEAFF.

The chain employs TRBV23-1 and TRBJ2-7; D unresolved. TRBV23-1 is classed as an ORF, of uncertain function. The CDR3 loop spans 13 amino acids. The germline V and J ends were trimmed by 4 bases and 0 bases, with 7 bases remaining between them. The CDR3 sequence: CASSPCGSYEQYF. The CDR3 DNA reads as TGCGCCAGCAGTCCCTGCGGCTCCTACGAGCAGTACTTC.

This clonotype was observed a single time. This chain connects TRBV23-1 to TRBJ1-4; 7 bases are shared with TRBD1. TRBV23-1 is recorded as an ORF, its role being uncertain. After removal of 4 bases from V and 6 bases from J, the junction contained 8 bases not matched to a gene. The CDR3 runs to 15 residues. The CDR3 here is CASSRAGQIYEKLFF. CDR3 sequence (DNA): TGCGCCAGCAGTCGAGCGGGACAGATCTATGAAAAACTGTTTTTT.